Included here is one T cell receptor beta chain sequence, with context. Its antigen is still unknown. From germline, CDR1 is SNHLY and CDR2 FYNNEI. CDR3 length equals 14 residues. Trimming shortened V by 3 bases and J by 2 bases, and 11 bases separated the two germline ends. MiXCR was run by TCRdb on the 5' RACE reads, yielding one entry per CDR3 protein. The sample consists of about 63,000 distinct CDR3 sequences, under 15% of them appearing once. The entry originates in a study of early T cells in non-severe SARS-CoV-2 infection. Whole-study findings and limits: Sequences matched to VDJdb favored anti-spike CD8 responses, while private and CD4 specificities were missed.

The sequence was collected from an adult who was a healthcare worker with PCR-confirmed SARS-CoV-2 infection or an uninfected control (not recorded which). Sequences were obtained from whole blood. The chain uses TRBV2 and TRBJ2-7; D is unresolved. Here the CDR3 reads CASSDGYSTYEQYF. Here the CDR3 DNA reads TGTGCCAGCAGTGATGGTTACAGCACCTACGAGCAGTACTTC.